The TCR beta chain described here comes from a study of T cell responses to AZD1222 COVID-19 vaccine. Overall study context: Pooling covered second doses at about 4 or about 12 weeks.

Profiled with immunoSEQ multiplex PCR; TCRdb holds only in-frame clones, not every one. This sample has approximately 110,000 clones, with 85% to 90% found just once. Findings and limits, study-wide: Targets within unmutated variant regions were reportedly found for nearly half of spike-specific TCRs. Donors in the cohort were predominantly white British and more often female, and clonal diversity was possibly underestimated. Every sample of the repertoires postdated the peak T cell response.

Note on this clone: Its target is unknown.

After removal of 5 bases from V and 4 bases from J, the junction contained 14 bases not matched to a gene. CDR3 length: 18 amino acids. Looked up from germline, CDR1 is SEHNR and CDR2 is FQNEAQ (reference sequence). V and J are TRBV7-9 and TRBJ1-1, with 12 bases identical to TRBD1. The source was peripheral blood, collected on day 0 of AZD1222 vaccination. The receptor was derived from an adult in good health. CDR3 loop: CASSAFRDRGQLGTEAFF. DNA of the CDR3: TGTGCCAGCAGCGCTTTCCGGGACAGGGGGCAGCTTGGCACTGAAGCTTTCTTT.